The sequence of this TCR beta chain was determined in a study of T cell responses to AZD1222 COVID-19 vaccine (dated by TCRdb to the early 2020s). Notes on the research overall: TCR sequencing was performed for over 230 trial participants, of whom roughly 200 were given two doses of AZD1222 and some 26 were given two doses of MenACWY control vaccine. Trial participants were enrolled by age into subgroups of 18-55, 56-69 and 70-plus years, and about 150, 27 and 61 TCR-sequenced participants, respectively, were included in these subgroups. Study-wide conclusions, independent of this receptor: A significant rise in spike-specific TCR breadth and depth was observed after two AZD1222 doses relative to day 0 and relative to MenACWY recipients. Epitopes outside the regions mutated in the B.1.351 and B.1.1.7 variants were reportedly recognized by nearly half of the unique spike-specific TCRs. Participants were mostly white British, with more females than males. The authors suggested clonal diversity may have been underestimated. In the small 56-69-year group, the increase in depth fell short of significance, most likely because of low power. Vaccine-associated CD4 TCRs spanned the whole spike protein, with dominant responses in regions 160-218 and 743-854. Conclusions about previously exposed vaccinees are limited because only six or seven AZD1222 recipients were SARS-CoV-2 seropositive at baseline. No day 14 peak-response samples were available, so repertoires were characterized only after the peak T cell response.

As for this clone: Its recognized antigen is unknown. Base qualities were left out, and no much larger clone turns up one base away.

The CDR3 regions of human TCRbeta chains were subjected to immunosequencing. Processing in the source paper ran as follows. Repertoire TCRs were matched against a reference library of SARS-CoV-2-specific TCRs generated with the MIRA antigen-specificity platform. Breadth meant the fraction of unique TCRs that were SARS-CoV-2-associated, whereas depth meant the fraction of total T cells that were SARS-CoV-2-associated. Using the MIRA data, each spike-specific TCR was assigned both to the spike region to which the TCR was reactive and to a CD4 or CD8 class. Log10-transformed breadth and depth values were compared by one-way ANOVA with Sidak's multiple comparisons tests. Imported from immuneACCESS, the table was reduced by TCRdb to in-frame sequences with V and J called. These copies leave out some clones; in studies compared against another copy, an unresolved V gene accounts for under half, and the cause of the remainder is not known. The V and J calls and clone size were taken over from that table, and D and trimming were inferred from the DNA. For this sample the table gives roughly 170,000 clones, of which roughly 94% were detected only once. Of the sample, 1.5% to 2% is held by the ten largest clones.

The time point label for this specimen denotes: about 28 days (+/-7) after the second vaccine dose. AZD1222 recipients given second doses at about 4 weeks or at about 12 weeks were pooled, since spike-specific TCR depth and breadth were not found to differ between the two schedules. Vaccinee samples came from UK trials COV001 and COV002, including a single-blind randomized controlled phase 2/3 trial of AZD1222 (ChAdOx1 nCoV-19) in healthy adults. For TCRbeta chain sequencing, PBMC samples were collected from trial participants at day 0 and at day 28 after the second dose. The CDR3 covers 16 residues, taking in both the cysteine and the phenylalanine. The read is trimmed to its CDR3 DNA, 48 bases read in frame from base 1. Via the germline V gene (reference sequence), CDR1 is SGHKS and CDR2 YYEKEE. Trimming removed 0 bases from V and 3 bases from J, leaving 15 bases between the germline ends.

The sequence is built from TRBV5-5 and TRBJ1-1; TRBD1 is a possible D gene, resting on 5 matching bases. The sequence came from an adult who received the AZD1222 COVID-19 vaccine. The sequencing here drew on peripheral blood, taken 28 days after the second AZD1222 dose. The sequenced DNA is TGTGCCAGCAGCTTGGCCAGGGTGGGAAGGTACACTGAAGCTTTCTTT. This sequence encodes CASSLARVGRYTEAFF. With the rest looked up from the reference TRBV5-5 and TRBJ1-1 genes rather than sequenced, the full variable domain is DAGVTQSPTHLIKTRGQQVTLRCSPISGHKSVSWYQQVLGQGPQFIFQYYEKEERGRGNFPDRFSARQFPNYSSELNVNALLLGDSALYLCASSLARVGRYTEAFFGQGTRLTVV.